This TCR beta chain is drawn from a study of cytomegalovirus exposure and HLA in healthy donors. Findings and limits, study-wide: A few V segments could not be told apart, such as TRBV6-2 and TRBV6-3, and were left out. With later analysis, a missense DCLRE1C variant became linked to TCR beta V- and J-gene trimming.

This CDR3 contains 13 residues. V gave up 0 bases and J gave up 3 bases, with 5 bases separating them. The germline V gene has CDR1 ENHRY and CDR2 SYGVKD. Of note for this clone: Its specificity is unknown.

In the PCR, 60 Vbeta and 13 Jbeta primers were used. Libraries were prepared by immunoSEQ multiplex PCR; TCRdb keeps only in-frame clonotypes and omits some of them. This repertoire shows 110,000 to 150,000 clones, roughly 80% found once; its top ten account for 2% to 2.5%. The rearrangement links TRBV10-3 to TRBJ1-1, with D hard to call. The source material was PBMCs. The sequence was obtained from a boy between 2 and 10 years old in good health and CMV-seronegative. DNA for the CDR3: TGTGCCATCAGTGAGTCGCAGGACACTGAAGCTTTCTTT. Residues: CAISESQDTEAFF.